A single sample is the source of the 13 T cell receptor beta chains below, sequenced in a study of CD8 T cells in ankylosing spondylitis. One entry per CDR3 protein, called by TCRdb with MiXCR from the 5' RACE reads. The top ten hold 9.5% to 15% of the sample, which has about 130,000 distinct CDR3 sequences, 7% to 8% seen once. Specimen: blood, either unsorted or a sorted T cell fraction (not recorded which). The receptors come from a female donor with ankylosing spondylitis or in good health (not recorded which).

This clonotype has more than one count but fewer than ten. No conserved phenylalanine or tryptophan ends this CDR3, so it is likely a read error. Because the CDR3's place on the DNA is in doubt, the DNA is left out and the CDR3 is given as listed by TCRdb. V usage is TRBV7-3 and J usage is TRBJ2-3; the table's TRBD1 call for D was not verified on the DNA. Germline-derived CDR1 and CDR2 are SGHTA and FQGTGA. The length of the CDR3 is 10 amino acids, counting both ends. The CDR3: CASSRVGGPL.

This clonotype was counted at least ten times. This rearrangement joins TRBV27 to TRBJ1-6; 7 nucleotides match TRBD1. Germline CDR1 and CDR2: MNHEY and SMNVEV (reference sequence). The junction had 3 bases not matched to a gene; V was cut back by 7 bases and J by 6 bases. This CDR3 region has 13 residues. CDR3 sequence: CASTQGFNSPLHF. The CDR3 bases are TGTGCCAGCACACAGGGGTTTAATTCACCCCTCCACTTT.

A single count supports this clonotype. This chain uses TRBV7-9 with TRBJ2-5; 7 bases are shared with TRBD1. The germline CDR1 and CDR2 sequences are SEHNR and FQNEAQ (reference sequence). With V trimmed by 8 bases and J by 8 bases, 11 bases remained unmatched. The CDR3 consists of 13 residues. CDR3 nucleotides: TGTGCCAGCGCCGGGACAGCAAGAGATACCCAGTACTTC. Amino acids: CASAGTARDTQYF.

This clonotype was seen many times. The chain employs TRBV24-1 and TRBJ2-3, with 7 bases lining up with TRBD1. The junction had 12 bases not matched to a gene; V was cut back by 4 bases and J by 6 bases. The CDR3 has 16 residues. Germline CDR1 and CDR2: KGHDR and SFDVKD. The CDR3 is CATSEPRTGAGDTQYF. The CDR3 DNA follows: TGTGCCACCAGTGAGCCTAGAACAGGGGCAGGGGATACGCAGTATTTT.

This clonotype has at least ten counts. The J gene is TRBJ2-3, the V gene TRBV5-1; D tentatively reads TRBD1 or TRBD2 (5 bases each). The CDR3 extends over 15 amino acids. From germline, CDR1 is SGHRS and CDR2 YFSETQ. Trimming removed 5 bases from V and 1 base from J, with 14 bases in between. CDR3 DNA: TGCGCCAGCAGGCAAGGGACCTCTGGCACAGATACGCAGTATTTT. Its translation: CASRQGTSGTDTQYF.

This clonotype was observed many times. A much more abundant neighbour one base away suggests this may be a read error. This chain uses TRBV12-3 or TRBV12-4 with TRBJ1-4, with unresolved D. This CDR3 contains 14 residues. V lost 9 bases, J lost 5 bases, and 16 bases lay in between. CDR3 region: CASAPRTGNEKLFF. CDR3 nucleotides: TGTGCCAGTGCCCCTCGGACCGGGAATGAAAAACTGTTTTTT.

In its sample, this clonotype was seen many times. The chain joins TRBV29-1 to TRBJ1-1; 10 nucleotides line up with TRBD1. V trimming: 4 bases; J trimming: 0 bases; junction bases outside the gene matches: 8. The CDR3 extends over 16 amino acids. Per germline, CDR1 SQVTM and CDR2 ANQGSEA. The CDR3 spells CSVGLGTGALNTEAFF. In DNA, the CDR3 is TGCAGCGTTGGACTCGGGACAGGGGCCTTGAACACTGAAGCTTTCTTT. Using reference TRBV29-1 and TRBJ1-1 for the parts outside the CDR3, the full variable domain is SAVISQKPSRDICQRGTSLTIQCQVDSQVTMMFWYRQQPGQSLTLIATANQGSEATYESGFVIDKFPISRPNLTFSTLTVSNMSPEDSSIYLCSVGLGTGALNTEAFFGQGTRLTVV.

About this clonotype itself: An end of the junction does not agree with germline; a read error may underlie this. The chain is built from TRBV20-1 and TRBJ1-1, with a tentative D call TRBD1 (6 bases). The CDR3 sequence is 15 residues long. Germline V gives CDR1 DFQATT, CDR2 SNEGSKA (reference sequence). The CDR3 sequence: CSAREATGANTEAFF. For the CDR3, the DNA is TGCAGTGCTAGGGAAGCGACAGGCGCCAACACTGAAGCCTTCTTT.

This clonotype was seen repeatedly, ten times or more. The chain couples TRBV18 to TRBJ2-4; 7 bases align to TRBD1. The germline CDR1 and CDR2 sequences are KGHSH and LQKENI. This CDR3 region has 14 residues. J gave up 5 bases and V 3 bases, and 4 bases lay outside the gene matches. Here the CDR3 DNA reads TGTGCCAGCTCACCCGGGACAGAACAAAACATTCAGTACTTC. This gives the protein CASSPGTEQNIQYF.

In this sample, this clonotype turned up many times. The chain uses TRBV7-8 and TRBJ1-2; possible D gene TRBD1, 5 bases. This CDR3 comprises 14 residues. The germline V gene has CDR1 SGHVS and CDR2 FQNEAQ. V lost 3 bases to trimming and J lost 7 bases, with 15 bases between them. This chain's CDR3 is CASSFLQAAGGYTF. The CDR3 DNA follows: TGTGCCAGCAGCTTTTTACAGGCGGCAGGTGGCTACACCTTC.

This clonotype was picked up many times. The genes are TRBV5-1 and TRBJ2-3, with D possibly TRBD2 on 6 matching bases. The CDR3 extends over 16 amino acids. From germline, CDR1 is SGHRS and CDR2 YFSETQ. The ends were cut back, 0 bases at V and 0 bases at J, with 11 bases in the middle. The CDR3 sequence is CASSLAVGGSTDTQYF. The CDR3 region has the DNA TGCGCCAGCAGCTTGGCCGTGGGAGGTAGCACAGATACGCAGTATTTT.

This clonotype showed up many times. The chain carries TRBV7-9 and TRBJ2-5, with TRBD2 matching over 9 bases. The germline CDR1 and CDR2 sequences are SEHNR and FQNEAQ (reference sequence). The J segment lost 5 bases and the V segment lost 2 bases, leaving 3 bases of the junction unmatched. The CDR3 covers 14 residues. This chain's CDR3 is CASSLLAGIETQYF. CDR3 in DNA: TGTGCCAGCAGCTTACTAGCGGGGATTGAGACCCAGTACTTC.

In this sample, this clonotype turned up many times. The V gene is TRBV12-3 or TRBV12-4, the J gene TRBJ1-4; D might be TRBD1 (6 bases). This CDR3 region has 14 residues. V was pared by 8 bases and J by 8 bases, with 18 bases between. This CDR3 reads CASSDRGAEEKLFF. CDR3 DNA sequence: TGTGCCAGCTCCGACCGGGGGGCGGAAGAAAAACTGTTTTTT.